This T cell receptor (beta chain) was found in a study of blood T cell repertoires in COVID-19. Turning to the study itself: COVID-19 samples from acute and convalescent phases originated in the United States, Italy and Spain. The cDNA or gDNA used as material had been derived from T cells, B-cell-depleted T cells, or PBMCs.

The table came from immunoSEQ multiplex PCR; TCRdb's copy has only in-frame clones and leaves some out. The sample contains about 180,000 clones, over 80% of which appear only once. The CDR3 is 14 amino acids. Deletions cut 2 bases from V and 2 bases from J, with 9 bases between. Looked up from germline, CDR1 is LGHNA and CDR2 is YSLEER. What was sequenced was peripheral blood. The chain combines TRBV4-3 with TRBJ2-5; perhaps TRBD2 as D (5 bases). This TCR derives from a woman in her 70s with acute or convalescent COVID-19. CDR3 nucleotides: TGCGCCAGCAGCCAAAGGACTTATCAAGAGACCCAGTACTTC. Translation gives CASSQRTYQETQYF.